These 27 T cell receptor beta chains came from one sample sequenced in a study of tumor-infiltrating lymphocytes in primary liver carcinoma. A primer matching the constant region was used to make TCR beta cDNA from approximately 0.55 ug of total RNA. For TCR beta, libraries were produced by three nested multiplex PCR rounds using slightly modified ARM-PCR. TRBV1-TRBV30 forward primers and a C-beta reverse primer were used in the first two PCR rounds, which each ran for about 9 cycles. TCRdb re-analysed the multiplex PCR reads in MiXCR, keeping a single row per CDR3 protein. Of roughly 120,000 distinct CDR3 sequences listed, approximately 68% are singletons. Between about 18 and 33 mg of unsorted bulk tissue served as the source from which RNA and DNA were co-extracted. Source material: tumor-adjacent normal liver tissue. The source is a woman in her sixties or seventies with primary liver carcinoma and hepatitis B virus infection.

This clonotype was recorded a few times. A read error may produce the germline difference seen at one junction end. V usage is TRBV11-2 and J usage is TRBJ2-1, with 9 bases fitting TRBD1. Germline CDR1 SGHAT, CDR2 FQNNGV. This CDR3 contains 14 residues. The DNA of the CDR3 is TGTGTCAGCAGCTCCACAGGGGGCTACAATGAGGAGTTCTTC. This codes for CVSSSTGGYNEEFF.

On this clonotype itself: The final CDR3 position lacks the conserved phenylalanine or tryptophan, pointing to a likely read error. The V call is TRBV29-1, the J call TRBJ2-1; 11 bases fit TRBD2. The V segment lost 4 bases and the J segment 3 bases; nucleotides outside the gene matches: 11. Germline lookup yields CDR1 SQVTM and CDR2 ANQGSEA. The CDR3 has 17 residues. The CDR3 protein is CSVVRLAGGLHYNEQFS. CDR3 DNA: TGCAGCGTTGTTAGGCTAGCGGGAGGCCTCCACTACAATGAGCAGTTCTCC.

With regard to this clonotype: A much larger clone is a single base away; this may be a read error. The rearrangement uses TRBV7-8 and TRBJ2-7; 9 nucleotides agree with TRBD1. This CDR3 has 15 residues. Germline values: CDR1 SGHVS, CDR2 FQNEAQ. The J segment lost 0 bases and the V segment lost 6 bases, leaving 6 bases of the junction unmatched. The CDR3 region is CASSSGQGPSYEQYF. The CDR3, as DNA: TGTGCCAGCAGTTCGGGACAGGGCCCCTCCTACGAGCAGTACTTC.

At least ten counts were recorded for this clonotype. The chain uses TRBV12-3 or TRBV12-4 and TRBJ2-7; 12 nucleotides agree with TRBD2. This CDR3 has 15 amino acids. V gave up 2 bases and J gave up 5 bases; unmatched junction bases: 4. The CDR3: CASSLTSGRRNEQYF. Here the CDR3 DNA reads TGTGCCAGCAGTTTAACTAGCGGGAGGAGGAACGAGCAGTACTTC.

In its sample, this clonotype was seen many times. This chain joins TRBV11-2 and TRBJ2-5; tentatively, D is TRBD1 or TRBD2 (5 bases each). Germline V gene data show CDR1 as SGHAT and CDR2 as FQNNGV. With 0 bases removed from V and 6 bases from J, the gap between germline ends came to 11 bases. The CDR3 runs to 14 residues. The CDR3 is CASSLDHGGKTQYF. In DNA form, the CDR3 reads TGTGCCAGCAGCTTAGATCATGGGGGAAAGACCCAGTACTTC. The variable domain in full, completed from reference TRBV11-2 and TRBJ2-5, reads EAGVAQSPRYKIIEKRQSVAFWCNPISGHATLYWYQQILGQGPKLLIQFQNNGVVDDSQLPKDRFSAERLKGVDSTLKIQPAKLEDSAVYLCASSLDHGGKTQYFGPGTRLLVL.

As concerns this clonotype: One end of the junction fails to match germline, which may point to a read error. V and J are TRBV28 and TRBJ2-2, with a tentative D call TRBD1 (5 bases). The CDR3 sequence is 15 residues long. Germline V gene data show CDR1 as MDHEN and CDR2 as SYDVKM. The CDR3 spells CASSLAGSSIGELFF. The CDR3 DNA follows: TGCGCCAGCAGTTTAGCAGGGTCGAGCATCGGGGAGCTGTTTTTT. Complete variable domain (other parts from reference TRBV28 and TRBJ2-2): DVKVTQSSRYLVKRTGEKVFLECVQDMDHENMFWYRQDPGLGLRLIYFSYDVKMKEKGDIPEGYSVSREKKERFSLILESASTNQTSMYLCASSLAGSSIGELFFGEGSRLTVL.

As for this clonotype: A single base separates this from a much larger clone, so it may be a read error. The rearrangement uses TRBV11-2 and TRBJ2-3, with D hard to call. The CDR3 is 15 residues long. The germline V gene has CDR1 SGHAT and CDR2 FQNNGV. The chain's CDR3 is CASTSLLSGTDTQCF. The CDR3 DNA reads TGTGCCAGCACCTCCTTACTCTCTGGCACAGATACGCAGTGTTTT. The full variable domain, rest sourced from reference TRBV11-2 and TRBJ2-3, is EAGVAQSPRYKIIEKRQSVAFWCNPISGHATLYWYQQILGQGPKLLIQFQNNGVVDDSQLPKDRFSAERLKGVDSTLKIQPAKLEDSAVYLCASTSLLSGTDTQCFGPGTRLTVL.

A remark on this clonotype: The junction departs from germline at one end; a sequencing error may be responsible. The V gene is TRBV11-2, the J gene TRBJ2-7; 7 positions agree with TRBD2. Germline CDR1 reads SGHAT; CDR2 reads FQNNGV. The CDR3 is made up of 14 amino acids. CDR3 nucleotide sequence: TGTACCAGCAGCAAAGGACTAGTGGGAGGCGAGCGGTACTTC. It translates to CTSSKGLVGGERYF. The full variable domain, rest sourced from reference TRBV11-2 and TRBJ2-7, is EAGVAQSPRYKIIEKRQSVAFWCNPISGHATLYWYQQILGQGPKLLIQFQNNGVVDDSQLPKDRFSAERLKGVDSTLKIQPAKLEDSAVYLCTSSKGLVGGERYFGPGTRLTVT.

This chain links TRBV28 with TRBJ2-7; possibly TRBD2 for D (5 bases). Trimming took 7 bases from V and 1 from J, leaving 17 bases between them. The germline V gene encodes CDR1 MDHEN and CDR2 SYDVKM. This CDR3 is built from 15 residues. DNA of the CDR3: TGTGCCAGCACCACACTGGAGAGGGTGTCCTACGAGCAGTACTTC. It specifies CASTTLERVSYEQYF.

V and J are TRBV19 and TRBJ2-1; 14 bases fit TRBD2. Germline V lookup: CDR1 LNHDA, CDR2 SQIVND (reference sequence). Unmatched junction bases numbered 9, after V lost 8 bases and J lost 3 bases. The CDR3 has 17 residues. The CDR3 reads CASGTRTSGRRYNEQFF. CDR3 DNA sequence: TGTGCCAGTGGTACTCGGACTAGCGGGAGGCGCTACAATGAGCAGTTCTTC.

This clonotype was picked up a small number of times. The chain is built from TRBV28 and TRBJ2-2; the match to TRBD2 covers 11 bases. The ends lost 6 bases at V and 5 bases at J; junction bases unmatched: 5. Germline-derived CDR1 and CDR2 are MDHEN and SYDVKM. This CDR3 spans 15 amino acids. The CDR3 region is CASSRTSGLTGELFF. The CDR3 nucleotides are TGTGCCAGCAGCAGGACTAGCGGGTTGACCGGGGAGCTGTTTTTT. Full variable domain (outside the CDR3, taken from reference TRBV28 and TRBJ2-2): DVKVTQSSRYLVKRTGEKVFLECVQDMDHENMFWYRQDPGLGLRLIYFSYDVKMKEKGDIPEGYSVSREKKERFSLILESASTNQTSMYLCASSRTSGLTGELFFGEGSRLTVL.

This clonotype was detected only a few times. J is TRBJ2-2 and V is TRBV24-1, with 10 bases that match TRBD1. This CDR3 has 16 amino acids. V was pared by 1 base and J by 6 bases, with 4 bases of the junction left unmatched. The germline CDR1 and CDR2 sequences are KGHDR and SFDVKD. The CDR3 DNA follows: TGTGCCACCAGTGATTTTGGGACAGGGGCGCCCGGGGAGCTGTTTTTT. Its translation: CATSDFGTGAPGELFF.

Points on this clonotype: In this CDR3 the conserved last residue, phenylalanine or tryptophan, is missing, so a read error is likely. The V and J genes are TRBV5-1 and TRBJ1-1; no firm D call. Germline CDR1 is SGHRS and CDR2 is YFSETQ. CDR3 length: 14 amino acids. V lost 4 bases and J 2 bases, leaving 12 bases between the germline ends. The CDR3 region is CASSLRWGNTEAFI. The CDR3 nucleotides are TGCGCCAGCAGCCTCAGGTGGGGAAACACTGAAGCTTTCATT.

A note on this clonotype: Germline is not matched at one junction end, which may reflect a read error. The chain uses TRBV11-1 and TRBJ1-5, with a possible D match to TRBD1 (6 bases). CDR3 length: 16 amino acids. CDR1 and CDR2 (germline): SGHAT, FQDESV (reference sequence). The CDR3 spells CASSPISTGLNHPRHF. CDR3 bases: TGTGCTAGCAGCCCAATCTCGACAGGACTAAATCATCCCCGGCATTTT.

Remarks on this clonotype: The CDR3 does not close with the conserved phenylalanine or tryptophan, likely indicating a read error. The chain combines TRBV11-2 with TRBJ2-5; 10 nucleotides match TRBD2. The V segment lost 5 bases and the J segment 4 bases; nucleotides outside the gene matches: 7. CDR1 SGHAT and CDR2 FQNNGV come from the germline V gene. This CDR3 has 15 amino acids. This chain's CDR3 is CASSPGLADPETQYI. CDR3 nucleotide sequence: TGTGCCAGCAGCCCTGGACTAGCGGACCCAGAGACCCAGTACATC.

A remark on this clonotype: The germline gene is not matched at one end of the junction; a read error may be the cause. The chain is built from TRBV11-2 and TRBJ2-1; unclear D gene. The CDR3 loop spans 14 amino acids. CDR1 SGHAT and CDR2 FQNNGV come from the germline V gene. The chain's CDR3 is CTSSLDRLNNEQFF. The CDR3 nucleotides read TGTACCAGTAGCTTAGATAGGCTCAACAATGAGCAATTCTTC.

This clonotype was seen at least ten times. The V and J genes are TRBV5-6 and TRBJ2-5; D call uncertain. The V gene's germline CDR1 is SGHDT and CDR2 YYEEEE. Trimming took off 0 bases at V and 2 bases at J, with 8 bases between the two ends. The CDR3 sequence is 14 residues long. The CDR3 DNA reads TGTGCCAGCAGCTTGGGACTCGAACAAGAGACCCAGTACTTC. Translated: CASSLGLEQETQYF.

This clonotype has a count of ten or more. A read error may be the cause here, since a much bigger clone is one base away. The rearrangement joins TRBV29-1 to TRBJ2-3, with D perhaps matching TRBD1 (5 bases). Germline lookup yields CDR1 SQVTM and CDR2 ANQGSEA. The CDR3 loop spans 13 amino acids. V was shortened by 4 bases and J by 3 bases, with 11 bases between the two germline ends. CDR3 loop: CSVGGGGTDTQYF. The DNA for the CDR3 is TGCAGCGTTGGGGGCGGTGGAACAGATACGCAGTATTTT.

Sample share makes this clonotype medium-sized. V gene TRBV11-3 combines with J gene TRBJ2-1; D gene uncertain. Germline CDR1 and CDR2: SGHNT and YENEEA. The CDR3 extends over 14 amino acids. V lost 5 bases and J 12 bases, leaving 20 bases between the germline ends. The CDR3 coding sequence is TGTGCCAGCAGCCGGCAGAATGGGGTAGAGCCGCAGTTCTTC. Amino acid sequence: CASSRQNGVEPQFF.

This clonotype showed up just once. The missing conserved phenylalanine or tryptophan at the end of this CDR3 makes a read error likely. CDR3: CASSESISQAPYNEQFL. CDR3 coding DNA: TGCGCCAGCAGTGAGTCGATTTCACAGGCTCCATACAATGAGCAGTTCTTA. The rearrangement links TRBV10-2 to TRBJ2-1, with D perhaps TRBD1 (5 bases). This CDR3 is 17 amino acids long. Germline loops: CDR1 WSHSY, CDR2 SAAADI. The V end lost 0 bases, the J end lost 4 bases, and 16 bases lay between the germline ends.

As regards this clonotype: The conserved closing phenylalanine or tryptophan is absent in this CDR3, likely reflecting a read error. The chain has TRBV7-8 and TRBJ1-6; perhaps TRBD1 as D (5 bases). The CDR3 has 15 residues. Trimming cost V 8 bases and J 13 bases, with 24 bases left between them. CDR1 and CDR2 (germline): SGHVS, FQNEAQ. Written as DNA, the CDR3 is TGTGCCAGCTGCGTTAGGCAGGGTCCGAGTTCGCCCCTCCACATT. Translated: CASCVRQGPSSPLHI.

Of note for this clonotype: A much larger clone differs by one base, so this may be a read error. The chain couples TRBV11-2 to TRBJ2-7, with 9 bases that match TRBD2. This CDR3 is built from 17 residues. With 7 bases clipped from V and 7 bases from J, the junction kept 20 bases outside the gene matches. CDR1 and CDR2 from the germline V gene are SGHAT and FQNNGV. CDR3: CASNHNQPGLAGGEQYF. The CDR3 DNA reads TGTGCCAGCAACCACAACCAGCCGGGACTAGCTGGCGGGGAGCAGTACTTC.

Regarding this clonotype: A read error may produce the germline difference seen at one junction end. CDR3 nucleotide sequence: TGTACCAGCAGCTTGTTCGGGACACAAGTCTTCTCGTACAATGAGCAGTTCTTC. Its protein is CTSSLFGTQVFSYNEQFF. The genes are TRBV7-9 and TRBJ2-1, with TRBD1 as a possible D gene (6 bases). Looked up from germline, CDR1 is SEHNR and CDR2 is FQNEAQ (reference sequence). The CDR3 is 18 residues long.

At least ten counts were recorded for this clonotype. The CDR3 spells CSVVGRQGLGYEQYF. The CDR3 region has the DNA TGCAGCGTTGTGGGGCGACAGGGTTTAGGATACGAGCAGTACTTC. V and J are TRBV29-1 and TRBJ2-7, with 7 nucleotides matching TRBD1. The CDR3 consists of 15 residues. The trim removed 4 bases at V and 4 bases at J, leaving 13 bases unmatched. CDR1 is SQVTM, CDR2 ANQGSEA, per germline.

About this clonotype: The junction and the germline gene differ at one end; a read error may be behind it. The chain is built from TRBV4-1 and TRBJ2-1; tentative D call: TRBD2 (5 bases). This CDR3 spans 13 amino acids. CDR1 is MGHRA, CDR2 YSYEKL, per germline. The CDR3 sequence is CAGSQPGMDEQFF. The DNA for the CDR3 is TGCGCCGGCAGCCAACCGGGAATGGATGAGCAGTTCTTC.

V and J are TRBV6-5 and TRBJ2-5; possible D gene TRBD2, 6 bases. CDR3 length equals 15 residues. Germline V CDR1 and CDR2: MNHEY, SVGAGI. Trimming took 2 bases from V and 4 from J, leaving 14 bases between them. The CDR3 sequence: CASSYRAGGTETQYF. The CDR3 region has the DNA TGTGCCAGCAGTTACAGGGCTGGGGGGACAGAGACCCAGTACTTC.

Details on this clonotype: As the CDR3 is not closed by the conserved phenylalanine or tryptophan, this likely results from a read error. The chain recombines TRBV12-3 or TRBV12-4 with TRBJ2-3; TRBD2 matches 7 bases. V dropped 5 bases and J dropped 0; count of bases not matched to a gene: 8. The CDR3 totals 16 residues. Here the CDR3 DNA reads TGTGCCAGCAGTCCTCCGGGAGGTTATAGCACAGATACGCAGTATCTT. The encoded protein is CASSPPGGYSTDTQYL.